These 8 T cell receptor beta chains came from one sample sequenced in a study of T-cell reconstitution after alpha-beta-depleted transplantation in children (dated by TCRdb to the mid-2010s). Libraries were constructed by PCR. TCRdb records Illumina HiSeq 2500 as the sequencer. Molecular barcoding was employed in the preparation of TCR libraries, with unique molecular identifiers being used to normalize TCRbeta repertoire quantification. TCRdb reprocessed the public reads (quality trimming at Q25 with fastp, clone calling with MiXCR) and kept in-frame beta chains. All rows with the same CDR3 protein become a single entry with the most common DNA and genes. The sample profile shows some 550,000 distinct CDR3 sequences; around 19% of them were found once. Of the sample, roughly 3.3% is held by the ten largest clones. The sample consisted of PBMCs from the stem cell graft donor, taken from the stem cell graft. These TCRs come from a human donor who donated a stem cell graft to a child with acute lymphoblastic leukemia.

This clonotype was recorded a few times. The chain combines TRBV5-1 with TRBJ1-1; 7 bases fit TRBD1. CDR1 is SGHRS, CDR2 YFSETQ, per germline. After removal of 4 bases from V and 0 bases from J, the junction contained 15 bases not matched to a gene. The CDR3 length is 18 residues. Here the CDR3 DNA reads TGCGCCAGCAGCCCAACCTCAGGACAGGTTGGCTTGAACACTGAAGCTTTCTTT. Its protein product is CASSPTSGQVGLNTEAFF.

The gene calls are TRBV20-1 and TRBJ2-7, with D possibly TRBD1 on 5 matching bases. The CDR3 runs 12 residues. Germline lookup yields CDR1 DFQATT and CDR2 SNEGSKA (reference sequence). V was pared by 6 bases and J by 5 bases, with 14 bases between. CDR3 in amino acids: CSATGSRDEQYF. CDR3 DNA sequence: TGCAGTGCCACCGGGTCCAGGGACGAGCAGTACTTC.

CDR3 sequence (DNA): TGCGCCAGCAGCTGGGGACTAGCGGTCGATACCTACGAGCAGTACTTC. The encoded protein is CASSWGLAVDTYEQYF. The rearrangement links TRBV5-1 to TRBJ2-7, with 11 bases fitting TRBD2. Germline V gene sequence: CDR1 SGHRS, CDR2 YFSETQ. V shed 3 bases and J 2 bases; nucleotides not matched to a gene: 7. The CDR3 contains 16 residues.

This clonotype was observed a few times. The rearrangement joins TRBV5-7 to TRBJ2-6; D gene unclear. TRBV5-7 is an open reading frame whose function is uncertain. The CDR3 runs 17 residues. V was pared by 0 bases and J by 4 bases, with 14 bases between. CDR3 sequence: CASSLAAVWYGANVLTF. The CDR3 nucleotides are TGTGCCAGCAGCTTGGCTGCTGTTTGGTACGGGGCCAACGTCCTGACTTTC.

Many counts were recorded for this clonotype. The rearrangement joins TRBV5-1 to TRBJ2-7; 12 nucleotides line up with TRBD2. J lost 1 base, V lost 4 bases, and 3 bases had no gene match. From germline, CDR1 is SGHRS and CDR2 YFSETQ. CDR3 length: 15 amino acids. Here the CDR3 DNA reads TGCGCCAGCAGCGAGGGACTAGCGGGTTCCTACGAGCAGTACTTC. This encodes CASSEGLAGSYEQYF. The variable domain in full, completed from reference TRBV5-1 and TRBJ2-7, reads KAGVTQTPRYLIKTRGQQVTLSCSPISGHRSVSWYQQTPGQGLQFLFEYFSETQRNKGNFPGRFSGRQFSNSRSEMNVSTLELGDSALYLCASSEGLAGSYEQYFGPGTRLTVT.

A few counts support this clonotype. This sequence joins TRBV5-1 and TRBJ2-1, with D uncertain. CDR3 length: 15 residues. The germline CDR1 and CDR2 sequences are SGHRS and YFSETQ. Trimming left V 1 base short and J 1 base short, with 9 bases between. The DNA of the CDR3 is TGCGCCAGCAGCTTGTCGTCGACATCCTACAATGAGCAGTTCTTC. Translation: CASSLSSTSYNEQFF.

This clonotype was detected a few times. This chain joins TRBV27 and TRBJ2-1, with D possibly matching TRBD1 (5 bases). The CDR3 is 15 amino acids. V dropped 6 bases and J dropped 2 bases, with 14 bases sitting between them. CDR1 is MNHEY, CDR2 SMNVEV, per germline (reference sequence). DNA of the CDR3: TGTGCCAGCAGCCTAGGGGCGCCGGCCTACAATGAGCAGTTCTTC. As protein: CASSLGAPAYNEQFF.

This clonotype has just a few counts. The rearrangement uses TRBV28 and TRBJ2-1, with D tentatively TRBD1 or TRBD2 (6 bases each). Trimming removed 4 bases from V and 10 bases from J, with 14 bases in between. The germline V gene has CDR1 MDHEN and CDR2 SYDVKM. This CDR3 is built from 13 residues. In DNA, the CDR3 is TGTGCCAGCAGTTCTAACCCGGGGGCGGAGCAGTTCTTC. Translation gives CASSSNPGAEQFF.